This record covers a single TCR delta chain. As yet, its antigen is unknown. The CDR3 spans 19 residues. From germline, CDR1 is TSWWSYY and CDR2 QGS. The junction had 16 bases not matched to a gene; V was cut back by 5 bases and J by 0 bases. The data stem from a study of Vδ1+ human thymocytes. Study-level points and caveats: Bulk repertoire data may be misinterpreted because of unexpected Vdelta2 sequences. Thymic TRG and TRD repertoires appeared highly polyclonal.

Alphabeta T cells were depleted, then CD3+ Vdelta1+ Vdelta2- thymocytes were FACS-sorted. Vdelta1+ thymocyte sorts reached between about 98% and 99.6% purity. RNA was extracted from the cells and then reverse transcribed. CDR3 amplicons came from multiplex PCR with pooled V-gene forward and constant-region reverse primers. TCRdb reapplied CATT to the multiplex PCR reads. The sample shows over 45,000 delta-chain clones, about 16% of them seen only once. The receptor's source is a girl less than two years old who had congenital heart surgery. The J gene is TRDJ1, the V gene TRDV1, with 9 positions matching TRDD3. Sample: Vdelta1+ gamma-delta thymocytes from the thymus. Subset in this sample: FACS-sorted CD3+ TCRalphabeta- TCRVdelta1+ TCRVdelta2- thymocytes. The CDR3 loop reads CALGKGSYGGYWYTDKLIF. CDR3 sequence (DNA): TGTGCTCTTGGGAAGGGTTCCTACGGGGGATACTGGTACACCGATAAACTCATCTTT.